A single sample gave rise to the 22 T cell receptor beta chains below, sequenced in a study of cytomegalovirus exposure and HLA in healthy donors. This table comes from immunoSEQ multiplex PCR, and its TCRdb copy is limited to in-frame clones, with some not included. The table has some 85,000 clones, about 96% seen once. Sequencing used PBMCs. The receptors were sampled from a young woman in good health and CMV-seronegative.

The genes are TRBV4-1 and TRBJ1-1; D gene ambiguous. Deletions cut 5 bases from V and 11 bases from J, with 15 bases between. The CDR3 is 12 amino acids. Germline V gives CDR1 MGHRA, CDR2 YSYEKL. The CDR3 spells CASSSPRGSAFF. DNA of the CDR3: TGCGCCAGCAGCTCGCCCCGCGGGTCGGCTTTCTTT.

The chain carries TRBV18 and TRBJ1-3; D is ambiguous. This CDR3 spans 13 amino acids. Trimming shortened V by 8 bases and J by 0 bases, and 8 bases separated the two germline ends. Germline CDR1 reads KGHSH; CDR2 reads LQKENI. The CDR3 DNA is TGTGCCAGCCCGACTCCCTCTGGAAACACCATATATTTT. This gives the protein CASPTPSGNTIYF.

The chain recombines TRBV18 with TRBJ2-1, with TRBD2 identical over 10 bases. Germline V gene sequence: CDR1 KGHSH, CDR2 LQKENI. V was pared by 6 bases and J by 5 bases, with 1 base of the junction left unmatched. The CDR3 contains 13 residues. CDR3 DNA: TGTGCCAGCTCCGGGACTAGCGACAATGAGCAGTTCTTC. Its protein is CASSGTSDNEQFF.

This sequence joins TRBV2 and TRBJ1-2; 10 bases are shared with TRBD1. CDR3 size: 14 residues. V lost 6 bases, J lost 3 bases, and 4 bases stayed unmatched. CDR1 is SNHLY, CDR2 FYNNEI, per germline. The CDR3 here is CASSRTGGDYGYTF. As DNA, the CDR3 is TGTGCCAGCAGCCGGACAGGGGGGGACTATGGCTACACCTTC.

The V and J genes are TRBV11-3 and TRBJ2-1, with 8 bases matching TRBD1. The CDR3 extends over 15 amino acids. The V gene end was trimmed by 5 bases and the J gene end by 9 bases; junction bases not matched to a gene: 12. Looked up from germline, CDR1 is SGHNT and CDR2 is YENEEA. The CDR3 sequence is CASSPRTGFESEQFF. The CDR3 DNA reads TGTGCCAGCAGCCCGCGGACAGGGTTTGAGAGTGAGCAGTTCTTC.

The chain employs TRBV6-1 and TRBJ2-7; 14 bases agree with TRBD2. Trimming at V came to 4 bases and at J to 4 bases, leaving 6 bases not matched to a gene. In germline, CDR1 is MNHNS, CDR2 SASEGT. The CDR3 totals 16 residues. CDR3 DNA sequence: TGTGCCAGCAGTGTGACTAGCGGGAGGGCCCAGTACGAGCAGTACTTC. Its translation is CASSVTSGRAQYEQYF.

The gene calls are TRBV15 and TRBJ2-2, with 11 bases matching TRBD2. From germline, CDR1 is LNHNV and CDR2 YYDKDF (reference sequence). The CDR3 is made up of 17 amino acids. The junction had 8 bases not matched to a gene; V was cut back by 5 bases and J by 3 bases. The CDR3 bases are TGTGCCACCAGCGGGACTAGCGGCCGCTGGGACACCGGGGAGCTGTTTTTT. It translates to CATSGTSGRWDTGELFF. The full variable domain, in which reference TRBV15 and TRBJ2-2 provide the parts outside the CDR3, is DAMVIQNPRYQVTQFGKPVTLSCSQTLNHNVMYWYQQKSSQAPKLLFHYYDKDFNNEADTPDNFQSRRPNTSFCFLDIRSPGLGDTAMYLCATSGTSGRWDTGELFFGEGSRLTVL.

This clone appeared a single time. This chain links TRBV5-1 with TRBJ2-2, with D possibly matching TRBD2 (6 bases). The V end lost 4 bases, the J end lost 8 bases, and 15 bases lay between the germline ends. The germline V gene has CDR1 SGHRS and CDR2 YFSETQ. The CDR3 sequence is 14 residues long. CDR3 protein: CASSGTLSTGELFF. In DNA form, the CDR3 reads TGCGCCAGCAGCGGGACTCTGTCTACTGGGGAGCTGTTTTTT.

The V call is TRBV2, the J call TRBJ2-7, with 7 bases matching TRBD1. The junction had 7 bases not matched to a gene; V was cut back by 11 bases and J by 3 bases. Germline-derived CDR1 and CDR2 are SNHLY and FYNNEI. CDR3 length equals 12 residues. This chain's CDR3 is CASRQGSYEQYF. In DNA form, the CDR3 reads TGTGCCTCGAGACAGGGCAGCTACGAGCAGTACTTC.

This clone was picked up one time. The J gene is TRBJ1-3, the V gene TRBV15, with D possibly matching TRBD1 (6 bases). CDR1 is LNHNV and CDR2 is YYDKDF in the germline V gene (reference sequence). This CDR3 has 14 residues. V was shortened by 3 bases and J by 0 bases, with 6 bases between the two germline ends. The CDR3 protein is CATSRDSSGNTIYF. CDR3 DNA: TGTGCCACCAGCAGGGACAGCTCTGGAAACACCATATATTTT. The full variable domain, with the rest looked up from reference TRBV15 and TRBJ1-3, is DAMVIQNPRYQVTQFGKPVTLSCSQTLNHNVMYWYQQKSSQAPKLLFHYYDKDFNNEADTPDNFQSRRPNTSFCFLDIRSPGLGDTAMYLCATSRDSSGNTIYFGEGSWLTVV.

In its sample, this clone was seen once. This chain links TRBV6-1 with TRBJ2-1; 14 nucleotides match TRBD2. Germline CDR1 is MNHNS and CDR2 is SASEGT. This CDR3 region has 17 residues. V lost 4 bases, J lost 5 bases, and 7 bases stayed unmatched. DNA for the CDR3: TGTGCCAGCAGTGGGACTAGCGGGAGGATAAGGAACAATGAGCAGTTCTTC. Its translation: CASSGTSGRIRNNEQFF.

This clone appeared once. The chain uses TRBV2 and TRBJ2-2; weak D call: TRBD1 (6 bases). This CDR3 has 16 residues. V lost 7 bases and J lost 5, with 20 bases in between. Germline V CDR1 and CDR2: SNHLY, FYNNEI. The CDR3: CASTKSSGVWTGELFF. Written as DNA, the CDR3 is TGTGCCAGCACCAAATCATCAGGGGTATGGACCGGGGAGCTGTTTTTT. The variable domain in full, with the rest retrieved from reference TRBV2 and TRBJ2-2, is EPEVTQTPSHQVTQMGQEVILRCVPISNHLYFYWYRQILGQKVEFLVSFYNNEISEKSEIFDDQFSVERPDGSNFTLKIRSTKLEDSAMYFCASTKSSGVWTGELFFGEGSRLTVL.

V is TRBV28 and J is TRBJ2-1; 10 bases align to TRBD1. Germline V lookup: CDR1 MDHEN, CDR2 SYDVKM. The CDR3 loop spans 15 amino acids. J gave up 3 bases and V 3 bases, and 2 bases lay outside the gene matches. The CDR3 coding sequence is TGTGCCAGCAGTTTTAGGACAGGGGGCTACAATGAGCAGTTCTTC. This gives the protein CASSFRTGGYNEQFF.

This clone was seen only once. The chain is built from TRBV9 and TRBJ2-4; 13 bases match TRBD2. The germline V gene encodes CDR1 SGDLS and CDR2 YYNGEE. Trimming cost V 3 bases and J 8 bases; bases outside gene matches: 5. The length of the CDR3 is 15 residues. This chain's CDR3 is CASSGAGTSGDIQYF. The CDR3 nucleotides read TGTGCCAGCAGCGGGGCCGGGACTAGCGGGGACATTCAGTACTTC.

This chain links TRBV29-1 with TRBJ2-1, with 9 bases lining up with TRBD2. Per germline, CDR1 SQVTM and CDR2 ANQGSEA. J gave up 4 bases and V 4 bases, and 14 bases lay outside the gene matches. CDR3 length: 17 amino acids. CDR3 residues: CSVGVAGGPNWYNEQFF. CDR3 nucleotide sequence: TGCAGCGTTGGAGTGGCGGGAGGGCCCAATTGGTACAATGAGCAGTTCTTC.

The chain couples TRBV6-5 to TRBJ2-5, with 7 bases fitting TRBD1. Germline V gene lookup returns CDR1 MNHEY and CDR2 SVGAGI. J was trimmed by 4 bases and V by 6 bases; bases with no gene match: 11. The CDR3 length is 15 residues. CDR3 coding DNA: TGTGCCAGCAGCTGGTGGACAGGCGAATCAGAGACCCAGTACTTC. Its protein product is CASSWWTGESETQYF.

This chain links TRBV11-2 with TRBJ2-5; D ambiguous. Per the germline V gene, CDR1 is SGHAT and CDR2 is FQNNGV. V was cut by 1 base and J by 0 bases, with 9 bases left in between. The CDR3 spans 15 residues. DNA for the CDR3: TGTGCCAGCAGCTTAGTCGGTCTGTACCAAGAGACCCAGTACTTC. Protein sequence: CASSLVGLYQETQYF.

This chain links TRBV6-6 with TRBJ1-3; 7 nucleotides align to TRBD1. The germline CDR1 and CDR2 sequences are MNHNY and SVGAGI (reference sequence). Trimming removed 6 bases from V and 0 bases from J; junction bases left unmatched: 5. This CDR3 is 15 amino acids long. DNA for the CDR3: TGTGCCAGCAGATCGGGACAGAGCTCTGGAAACACCATATATTTT. Translation: CASRSGQSSGNTIYF.

This sequence joins TRBV6-5 and TRBJ2-7; tentative D call: TRBD2 (6 bases). CDR1 is MNHEY, CDR2 SVGAGI, per germline. The V end lost 2 bases, the J end lost 4 bases, and 18 bases lay between the germline ends. The CDR3 length is 16 residues. The CDR3 loop is CASSYQRPGRGYEQYF. The CDR3 DNA reads TGTGCCAGCAGTTACCAACGACCCGGGAGAGGGTACGAGCAGTACTTC.

The chain carries TRBV4-1 and TRBJ2-5; weak D call: TRBD2 (6 bases). Per the germline V gene, CDR1 is MGHRA and CDR2 is YSYEKL. The CDR3 is 19 amino acids. Trimming stripped 0 bases from V and 4 bases from J, with 24 bases between. The CDR3 protein is CASSQEKRVWEFRRETQYF. CDR3 bases: TGCGCCAGCAGCCAAGAGAAGCGGGTTTGGGAGTTTCGGAGAGAGACCCAGTACTTC.

This chain links TRBV2 with TRBJ2-7, with 7 bases that match TRBD2. The CDR3 length is 13 residues. CDR1 SNHLY and CDR2 FYNNEI come from the germline V gene. V trimming: 7 bases; J trimming: 5 bases; junction bases outside the gene matches: 8. The CDR3 sequence is CASKRLAADEQYF. The CDR3 DNA reads TGTGCCAGCAAACGTCTAGCGGCAGACGAGCAGTACTTC.

CDR3: CASSGQGLIAKNIQYF. CDR3 bases: TGTGCCAGCAGCGGACAGGGACTTATAGCCAAAAACATTCAGTACTTC. The J gene is TRBJ2-4, the V gene TRBV2; 8 bases line up with TRBD1. Trimming took 6 bases from V and 0 from J; bases not matched to a gene: 7. CDR3 length equals 16 residues. Per germline, CDR1 SNHLY and CDR2 FYNNEI.